These 3 T cell receptor beta chains came from one sample sequenced in a study of Ad26.COV2.S vaccination and SARS-CoV-2 variants. Generated by immunoSEQ multiplex PCR, the TCRdb table keeps only in-frame clones and is missing some. The sample shows roughly 700,000 clones, around 89% of them seen only once. The sample's treatment: 19 received Ad26.COV2.S at low or high dose, single or two shots; about five received placebo; per-sample allocation not given. The investigators took samples on day 63 after the first vaccine or placebo injection. The specimen comprised peripheral blood, sampled in a trial of Ad26.COV2.S vaccine versus placebo. Receptors originate from a person between 18 and 60 years old who received the Ad26.COV2.S COVID-19 vaccine or a placebo.

The CDR3 nucleotides are TGTGCCAGCAGCTCAGGGACGGGCGGCGGGGAGCTGTTTTTT. Translated: CASSSGTGGGELFF. This sequence joins TRBV7-3 and TRBJ2-2; D tentatively reads TRBD1 or TRBD2 (5 bases each). The V and J ends lost 4 bases and 7 bases respectively, with 13 bases between them. Germline CDR1 is SGHTA and CDR2 is FQGTGA. CDR3 length: 14 residues.

This clone occurred once. The chain uses TRBV2 and TRBJ1-5; D not resolved. This CDR3 spans 15 amino acids. In germline, CDR1 is SNHLY, CDR2 FYNNEI. Trimming removed 2 bases at V and 3 bases at J, with 11 bases between. The CDR3 is CASSERVGFNQPQHF. In DNA form, the CDR3 reads TGTGCCAGCAGTGAAAGGGTAGGGTTCAATCAGCCCCAGCATTTT.

This clone was picked up one time. The chain is built from TRBV18 and TRBJ2-1; 7 nucleotides match TRBD2. CDR3 size: 16 residues. Germline assignment: CDR1 KGHSH and CDR2 LQKENI. Unmatched junction bases numbered 4, after V lost 0 bases and J lost 2 bases. CDR3 in DNA: TGTGCCAGCTCACCACCAGGTCTAGCGGCCTACAATGAGCAGTTCTTC. Translating it yields CASSPPGLAAYNEQFF.